Below, 14 T cell receptor beta chains from the same sample are listed, as sequenced in a study of blood T cell repertoires in COVID-19 (dated by TCRdb to the early 2020s). Library generation was performed with the immunoSEQ multiplex PCR assay. The immuneACCESS repertoire file appears here via TCRdb, limited to in-frame rearrangements. These files lack a portion of the clones; in checked studies, under half of the deficit traces to unresolved V genes, and the cause of the others is not known. In this sample the table shows roughly 230,000 clones, approximately 88% of which occur a single time. The biggest ten clones account for 25% to 35% of the sample. Sequencing used peripheral blood. These receptor sequences come from a man between 35 and 55 years old with acute or convalescent COVID-19.

The CDR3 region has the DNA TGTGCCAGCAGCCAAGAGGCGACAGGGGTTAATGAAAAACTGTTTTTT. This gives the protein CASSQEATGVNEKLFF. V gene TRBV4-2 combines with J gene TRBJ1-4, with 8 bases fitting TRBD1. The CDR3 sequence is 16 residues long. The V and J ends lost 0 bases and 4 bases, in that order; junction bases with no gene match: 4. The V gene's germline CDR1 is LGHNA and CDR2 YNFKEQ.

This clone showed up just once. CDR3 bases: TGTGCCAGCAGCCCTCCCCCAGGGGTAAATTCACCCCTCCACTTT. It yields the protein CASSPPPGVNSPLHF. J is TRBJ1-6 and V is TRBV5-4, with D possibly matching TRBD1 (6 bases). CDR3 length: 15 residues. The germline V gene has CDR1 SGHNT and CDR2 YYREEE (reference sequence). Trimming shortened V by 4 bases and J by 7 bases, and 15 bases separated the two germline ends.

V usage is TRBV3-1 (or the pseudogene TRBV3-2) and J usage is TRBJ2-5; 12 bases map to TRBD1. J gave up 4 bases and V 5 bases, and 5 bases lay outside the gene matches. This CDR3 is built from 15 residues. Germline CDR1 and CDR2: LGHDT and YNNKEL (reference sequence). CDR3 region: CASSSRDRGRETQYF. The CDR3 DNA reads TGTGCCAGCAGCAGCCGGGACAGGGGGCGAGAGACCCAGTACTTC.

The CDR3 region is CASSQAPSGDSYEQYF. The CDR3 DNA sequence: TGCGCCAGCAGCCAAGCTCCTAGCGGGGACTCCTACGAGCAGTACTTC. The chain couples TRBV4-3 to TRBJ2-7; 9 positions match TRBD2. Trimming took 1 base from V and 0 from J; bases not matched to a gene: 4. The CDR3 is 16 residues long. Looked up from germline, CDR1 is LGHNA and CDR2 is YSLEER.

The V gene is TRBV27, the J gene TRBJ2-5; TRBD2 matches 8 bases. Germline CDR1 reads MNHEY; CDR2 reads SMNVEV (reference sequence). The CDR3 has 17 amino acids. J was trimmed by 3 bases and V by 8 bases; bases with no gene match: 17. The CDR3 protein is CASPGGCAGGEEETQYF. The DNA for the CDR3 is TGTGCCAGCCCGGGGGGATGTGCGGGAGGAGAGGAAGAGACCCAGTACTTC.

CDR3 in amino acids: CASSLRQDPWYEQYF. The DNA for the CDR3 is TGTGCCAGCAGCTTGCGACAGGATCCCTGGTATGAGCAGTACTTC. The chain couples TRBV5-6 to TRBJ2-7; maybe TRBD1 (6 bases). Trimming stripped 1 base from V and 7 bases from J, with 18 bases between. From germline, CDR1 is SGHDT and CDR2 YYEEEE. The length of the CDR3 is 15 residues.

The V gene is TRBV5-6, the J gene TRBJ2-7; perhaps TRBD1 as D (5 bases). The CDR3 consists of 16 residues. CDR1 and CDR2 (germline): SGHDT, YYEEEE. Trimming removed 1 base at V and 3 bases at J, with 17 bases between. The CDR3 reads CASSLSRASFLYEQYF. The CDR3 DNA reads TGTGCCAGCAGCTTGAGCAGGGCGTCTTTCCTCTACGAGCAGTACTTC.

The chain combines TRBV2 with TRBJ1-5, with D unresolved. The CDR3 is 15 residues long. V was cut by 1 base and J by 5 bases, with 12 bases left in between. Germline V gene data show CDR1 as SNHLY and CDR2 as FYNNEI. The CDR3 loop is CASSEGAGAYQPQHF. In nucleotides, the CDR3 is TGTGCCAGCAGTGAAGGGGCAGGTGCGTATCAGCCCCAGCATTTT.

The V gene is TRBV5-1, the J gene TRBJ2-2; the D is unclear. Trimming left V 0 bases short and J 5 bases short, with 11 bases between. This CDR3 has 15 amino acids. The V gene's germline CDR1 is SGHRS and CDR2 YFSETQ. CDR3 loop: CASSLEVPGTGELFF. The CDR3, as DNA: TGCGCCAGCAGCTTGGAGGTGCCCGGGACCGGGGAGCTGTTTTTT.

In nucleotides, the CDR3 is TGTGCCAGCAGTCGCGAGCGGCAACACTACGAGCAGTACTTC. It is translated as CASSRERQHYEQYF. The gene calls are TRBV6-5 and TRBJ2-7; D perhaps matches TRBD2 (5 bases). This CDR3 is 14 amino acids long. V lost 5 bases and J 3 bases, leaving 14 bases between the germline ends. Germline V gene lookup returns CDR1 MNHEY and CDR2 SVGAGI.

The V call is TRBV27, the J call TRBJ2-7; D may be TRBD2 (5 bases). This CDR3 is 13 amino acids long. V lost 5 bases, J lost 4 bases, and 12 bases lay in between. Germline lookup yields CDR1 MNHEY and CDR2 SMNVEV (reference sequence). The CDR3 loop reads CASSRVGEYEQYF. The CDR3 bases are TGTGCCAGCAGTAGGGTCGGGGAGTACGAGCAGTACTTC.

V and J are TRBV5-5 and TRBJ2-1; maybe TRBD2 (5 bases). CDR3 size: 13 residues. CDR1 and CDR2 from the germline V gene are SGHKS and YYEKEE (reference sequence). Trimming shortened V by 4 bases and J by 12 bases, and 17 bases separated the two germline ends. As DNA, the CDR3 is TGTGCCAGCAGCACGGACTTACTTCCCCGGCAGTTCTTC. This codes for CASSTDLLPRQFF.

The chain combines TRBV2 with TRBJ1-1; weak D call: TRBD1 (6 bases). The CDR3 extends over 15 amino acids. Germline V gene sequence: CDR1 SNHLY, CDR2 FYNNEI. V shed 7 bases and J shed 1 base, with 16 bases lying between them. The CDR3 region has the DNA TGTGCCAGCACCGAAGGGGGGGGCTGGAACACTGAAGCTTTCTTT. Translating gives CASTEGGGWNTEAFF.

The rearrangement uses TRBV27 and TRBJ1-6, with D possibly TRBD1 on 5 matching bases. Germline loops: CDR1 MNHEY, CDR2 SMNVEV (reference sequence). Trimming pared 5 bases from V and 6 bases from J, leaving 14 bases between. The CDR3 has 15 residues. The CDR3 nucleotides are TGTGCCAGCAGTGTCAGGGTCCTGCCTAATTCACCCCTCCACTTT. The encoded protein is CASSVRVLPNSPLHF.